This T cell receptor (beta chain) derives from a study of CD4 and CD8 cells across lung adenocarcinoma regions. This CDR3 has 12 residues. Germline CDR1 is SGHVS and CDR2 is FNYEAQ. V shed 2 bases and J shed 6 bases, with 6 bases lying between them. Via MiXCR, TCRdb re-called the PCR reads, giving one row per CDR3 protein. The table records 20,000 to 30,000 distinct CDR3 sequences, roughly half of them present only once. This clonotype turned up a few times. Samples came from patients with localized non-small cell lung adenocarcinoma. The TCR originated in a male donor with lung adenocarcinoma. The CD4 and CD8 labels of this study may be unreliable. Input material: CD8+ T cells from the center of a lung tumor. The gene calls are TRBV7-6 and TRBJ2-3; D not resolved. The CDR3 sequence: CASSLNGDTQYF. CDR3 sequence (DNA): TGTGCCAGCAGCTTAAATGGGGATACGCAGTATTTT.